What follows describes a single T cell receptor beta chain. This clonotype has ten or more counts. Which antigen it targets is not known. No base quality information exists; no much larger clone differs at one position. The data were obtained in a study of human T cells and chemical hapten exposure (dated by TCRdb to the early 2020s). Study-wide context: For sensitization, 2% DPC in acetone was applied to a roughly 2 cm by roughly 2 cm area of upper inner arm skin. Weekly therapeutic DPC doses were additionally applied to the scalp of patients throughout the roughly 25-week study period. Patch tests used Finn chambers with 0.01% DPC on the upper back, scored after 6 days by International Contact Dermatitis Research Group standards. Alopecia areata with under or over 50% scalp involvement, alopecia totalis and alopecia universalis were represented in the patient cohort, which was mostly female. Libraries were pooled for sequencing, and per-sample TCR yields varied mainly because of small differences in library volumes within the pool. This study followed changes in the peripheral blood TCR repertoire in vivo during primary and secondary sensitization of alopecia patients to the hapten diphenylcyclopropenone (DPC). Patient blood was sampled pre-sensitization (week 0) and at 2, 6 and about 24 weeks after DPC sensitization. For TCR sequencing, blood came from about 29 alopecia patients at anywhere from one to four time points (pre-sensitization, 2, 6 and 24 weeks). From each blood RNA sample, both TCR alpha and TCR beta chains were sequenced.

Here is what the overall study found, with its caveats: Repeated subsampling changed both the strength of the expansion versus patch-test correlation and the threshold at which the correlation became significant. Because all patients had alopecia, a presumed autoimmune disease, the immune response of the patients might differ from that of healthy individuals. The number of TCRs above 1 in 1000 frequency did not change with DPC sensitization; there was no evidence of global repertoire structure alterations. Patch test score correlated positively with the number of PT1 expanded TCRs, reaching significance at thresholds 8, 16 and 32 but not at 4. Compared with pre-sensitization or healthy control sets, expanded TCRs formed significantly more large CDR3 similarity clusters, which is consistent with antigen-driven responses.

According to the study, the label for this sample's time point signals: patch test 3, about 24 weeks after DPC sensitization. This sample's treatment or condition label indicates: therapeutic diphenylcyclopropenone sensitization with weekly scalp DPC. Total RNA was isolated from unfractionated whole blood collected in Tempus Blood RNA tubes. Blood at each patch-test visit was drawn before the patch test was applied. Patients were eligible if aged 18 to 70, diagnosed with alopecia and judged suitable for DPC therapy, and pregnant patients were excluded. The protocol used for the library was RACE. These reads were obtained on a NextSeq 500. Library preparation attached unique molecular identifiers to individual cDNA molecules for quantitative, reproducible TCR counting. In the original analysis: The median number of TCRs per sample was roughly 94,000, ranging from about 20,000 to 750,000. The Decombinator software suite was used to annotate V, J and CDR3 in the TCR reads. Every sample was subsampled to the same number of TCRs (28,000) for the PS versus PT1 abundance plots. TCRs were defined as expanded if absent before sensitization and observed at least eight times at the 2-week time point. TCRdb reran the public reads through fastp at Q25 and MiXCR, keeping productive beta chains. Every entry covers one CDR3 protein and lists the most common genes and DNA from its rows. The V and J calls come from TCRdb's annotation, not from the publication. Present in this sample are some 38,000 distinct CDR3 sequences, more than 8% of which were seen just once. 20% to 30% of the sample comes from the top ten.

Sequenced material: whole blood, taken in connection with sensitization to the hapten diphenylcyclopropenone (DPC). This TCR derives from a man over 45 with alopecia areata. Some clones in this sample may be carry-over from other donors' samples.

The CDR3 region has the sequence CSADKGTEETQYF. The DNA is as follows: TGCAGCGCAGACAAAGGGACAGAAGAGACCCAGTACTTC. The chain joins TRBV29-1 to TRBJ2-5; 7 central bases correspond to TRBD1. The CDR3 starts with the cysteine, ends with the phenylalanine, and has 13 residues. Only the CDR3 region is kept as DNA, spanning 39 bases read in frame from base 1. Per the germline V gene, SQVTM is the CDR1 and ANQGSEA is the CDR2. V has 7 bases trimmed and J has 3 bases trimmed; junction bases matching no gene number 8.